Each of the 25 T cell receptor beta chains below was sequenced from the same sample in a study of Ad26.COV2.S vaccination and SARS-CoV-2 variants. Sequenced by immunoSEQ multiplex PCR; TCRdb stores in-frame clones only, minus some. The sample lists about 350,000 clones, 75% to 90% occurring once. Treatment in this sample: about 20 received Ad26.COV2.S at low or high dose, single or two shots; roughly five received placebo; per-sample allocation not given. Samples were taken on day 63 after the first vaccine or placebo injection. The source was peripheral blood, collected in a trial of Ad26.COV2.S vaccine versus placebo. The receptor set was obtained from a person between 18 and 65 years old who received the Ad26.COV2.S COVID-19 vaccine or a placebo.

The chain is built from TRBV5-1 and TRBJ1-6; 8 bases map to TRBD1. In germline, CDR1 is SGHRS, CDR2 YFSETQ. Unmatched junction bases numbered 3, after V lost 0 bases and J lost 10 bases. The length of the CDR3 is 14 residues. The CDR3 loop is CASSLGQGKSPLHF. CDR3 DNA: TGCGCCAGCAGCTTGGGACAGGGGAAATCACCCCTCCACTTT.

The J gene is TRBJ2-7, the V gene TRBV10-2; D remains ambiguous. Germline-derived CDR1 and CDR2 are WSHSY and SAAADI. V was pared by 4 bases and J by 2 bases, with 15 bases between. The CDR3 runs 15 residues. In nucleotides, the CDR3 is TGCGCCAGCAGTGGTGGGTCCTTTGGTACCTACGAGCAGTACTTC. Protein product: CASSGGSFGTYEQYF.

The rearrangement links TRBV6-5 to TRBJ1-5; unclear D gene. The CDR3 has 14 residues. Germline V CDR1 and CDR2: MNHEY, SVGAGI. V lost 7 bases, J lost 4 bases, and 14 bases lay in between. CDR3 bases: TGTGCCAGCAAGTTGGTCCAGGCGAATCAGCCCCAGCATTTT. Protein product: CASKLVQANQPQHF.

This clone appeared a single time. The chain has TRBV13 and TRBJ2-3, with D possibly matching TRBD1 (6 bases). V gave up 1 base and J gave up 4 bases, with 12 bases separating them. The CDR3 contains 15 residues. CDR1 is PRHDT and CDR2 is FYEKMQ in the germline V gene (reference sequence). In DNA, the CDR3 is TGTGCCAGCAGCTTAGTGGGCCAGGGGCCAGATACGCAGTATTTT. It translates to CASSLVGQGPDTQYF. The full variable domain, completed using reference TRBV13 and TRBJ2-3, is AAGVIQSPRHLIKEKRETATLKCYPIPRHDTVYWYQQGPGQDPQFLISFYEKMQSDKGSIPDRFSAQQFSDYHSELNMSSLELGDSALYFCASSLVGQGPDTQYFGPGTRLTVL.

The CDR3 here is CASSNTGAGNTIYF. The CDR3 region has the DNA TGTGCCAGCAGCAATACAGGGGCTGGAAACACCATATATTTT. The chain joins TRBV3-1 (or the pseudogene TRBV3-2) to TRBJ1-3, with TRBD1 identical over 7 bases. Unmatched junction bases numbered 3, after V lost 5 bases and J lost 2 bases. Per germline, CDR1 LGHDT and CDR2 YNNKEL (reference sequence). This CDR3 has 14 residues.

The chain employs TRBV13 and TRBJ2-1; 7 nucleotides match TRBD2. V dropped 3 bases and J dropped 7; count of bases not matched to a gene: 9. The germline gives CDR1 PRHDT, CDR2 FYEKMQ (reference sequence). CDR3 length: 15 amino acids. Here the CDR3 reads CASSLPGLMGNEQFF. The DNA of the CDR3 is TGTGCCAGCAGCTTGCCGGGACTAATGGGGAATGAGCAGTTCTTC.

The chain links TRBV27 to TRBJ2-1; 7 bases fit TRBD1. Germline lookup yields CDR1 MNHEY and CDR2 SMNVEV (reference sequence). With 5 bases clipped from V and 2 bases from J, the junction kept 9 bases outside the gene matches. This CDR3 contains 16 residues. CDR3 in amino acids: CASSATGEVPYNEQFF. The CDR3 DNA is TGTGCCAGCAGTGCCACAGGGGAAGTGCCCTACAATGAGCAGTTCTTC.

The V call is TRBV4-2, the J call TRBJ2-1, with D unresolved. The CDR3 consists of 13 residues. The V gene's germline CDR1 is LGHNA and CDR2 YNFKEQ. The V end lost 7 bases, the J end lost 0 bases, and 7 bases lay between the germline ends. CDR3 bases: TGTGCCAGCACCCCGAGCTCCTACAATGAGCAGTTCTTC. Protein sequence: CASTPSSYNEQFF.

Only one count was recorded for this clone. The chain's CDR3 is CATSEPPKGTGGDYSNQPQHF. CDR3 DNA: TGTGCCACCAGTGAACCTCCCAAGGGGACAGGGGGCGATTATAGCAATCAGCCCCAGCATTTT. The chain employs TRBV24-1 and TRBJ1-5; TRBD1 aligns across 12 bases. The CDR3 length is 21 residues. Germline-derived CDR1 and CDR2 are KGHDR and SFDVKD. V lost 4 bases, J lost 0 bases, and 15 bases stayed unmatched.

V gene TRBV5-4 combines with J gene TRBJ1-4; 10 bases fit TRBD1. The germline V gene has CDR1 SGHNT and CDR2 YYREEE (reference sequence). With 1 base clipped from V and 3 bases from J, the junction kept 6 bases outside the gene matches. This CDR3 is built from 17 residues. The DNA of the CDR3 is TGTGCCAGCAGCTTGTTGGGACAGGGGATCGCTAATGAAAAACTGTTTTTT. Its protein is CASSLLGQGIANEKLFF.

Comments on this clone: The junction shows a germline mismatch at one end, possibly a read error. The chain employs TRBV18 and TRBJ1-1; D call uncertain. The germline CDR1 and CDR2 sequences are KGHSH and LQKENI. The CDR3 spans 14 residues. The CDR3: CASAPTAENTEAFF. CDR3 sequence (DNA): TGTGCCAGCGCACCAACGGCTGAGAACACTGAAGCTTTCTTT.

V gene TRBV27 combines with J gene TRBJ1-2, with 10 positions matching TRBD1. Germline CDR1 reads MNHEY; CDR2 reads SMNVEV (reference sequence). With V trimmed by 1 base and J by 4 bases, 9 bases remained unmatched. This CDR3 contains 17 residues. DNA of the CDR3: TGTGCCAGCAGTTTATTTGGGGACAGGGGTCCCCTCTATGGCTACACCTTC. The encoded protein is CASSLFGDRGPLYGYTF.

Note on this clone: The sample carries other DNA sequences with the same CDR3. The chain recombines TRBV5-1 with TRBJ1-1, with D maybe TRBD1 (6 bases). CDR1 is SGHRS, CDR2 YFSETQ, per germline. Trimming removed 0 bases from V and 2 bases from J, with 8 bases in between. The CDR3 runs 14 residues. The CDR3 spells CASSLEGVNTEAFF. In nucleotides, the CDR3 is TGCGCCAGCAGCTTGGAGGGGGTTAACACTGAAGCTTTCTTT.

The chain is built from TRBV11-2 and TRBJ2-7, with D unclear. The germline V gene encodes CDR1 SGHAT and CDR2 FQNNGV. With 7 bases removed from V and 3 bases from J, the gap between germline ends came to 16 bases. The CDR3 contains 14 residues. CDR3 sequence (DNA): TGTGCCAGCACCCTTCTCTACGGCGGCTACGAGCAGTACTTC. It translates to CASTLLYGGYEQYF.

The V call is TRBV6-5, the J call TRBJ2-3, with 9 nucleotides matching TRBD1. This CDR3 contains 15 residues. Germline V gene lookup returns CDR1 MNHEY and CDR2 SVGAGI. The trim removed 6 bases at V and 4 bases at J, leaving 8 bases unmatched. CDR3 nucleotide sequence: TGTGCCAGCAGCCGGGACAGGGTGAGCGCAGATACGCAGTATTTT. Protein product: CASSRDRVSADTQYF.

The chain employs TRBV18 and TRBJ1-1, with TRBD1 matching over 7 bases. In germline, CDR1 is KGHSH, CDR2 LQKENI. V dropped 2 bases and J dropped 3; count of bases not matched to a gene: 3. The CDR3 has 14 residues. Here the CDR3 DNA reads TGTGCCAGCTCACCATACAGGGGCGACACTGAAGCTTTCTTT. Protein: CASSPYRGDTEAFF.

The rearrangement joins TRBV5-1 to TRBJ2-6; D gene uncertain. This CDR3 has 18 residues. V lost 1 base and J lost 2, with 16 bases in between. Germline CDR1 reads SGHRS; CDR2 reads YFSETQ. CDR3 amino acids: CASSLSWTGLPGANVLTF. The CDR3 DNA follows: TGCGCCAGCAGCTTGTCCTGGACGGGTCTACCTGGGGCCAACGTCCTGACTTTC.

V gene TRBV28 combines with J gene TRBJ2-7, with 7 bases aligning to TRBD1. In germline, CDR1 is MDHEN, CDR2 SYDVKM. Trimming cost V 6 bases and J 3 bases; bases outside gene matches: 5. The CDR3 has 13 residues. The CDR3 DNA reads as TGTGCCAGCAGGACCCCAGGGGGCTACGAGCAGTACTTC. This encodes CASRTPGGYEQYF. The full variable domain, its missing parts supplied by reference TRBV28 and TRBJ2-7, is DVKVTQSSRYLVKRTGEKVFLECVQDMDHENMFWYRQDPGLGLRLIYFSYDVKMKEKGDIPEGYSVSREKKERFSLILESASTNQTSMYLCASRTPGGYEQYFGPGTRLTVT.

V is TRBV4-1 and J is TRBJ2-1, with 7 bases aligning to TRBD1. Trimming took 4 bases from V and 9 from J; bases not matched to a gene: 6. This CDR3 has 13 residues. Germline V gene lookup returns CDR1 MGHRA and CDR2 YSYEKL. The CDR3 DNA reads TGCGCCAGCAGCCTCAGAGGGGGCGGTGAGCAGTTCTTC. Protein product: CASSLRGGGEQFF.

The rearrangement links TRBV27 to TRBJ2-1; TRBD2 matches 7 bases. The V gene's germline CDR1 is MNHEY and CDR2 SMNVEV (reference sequence). The J segment lost 6 bases and the V segment lost 3 bases, leaving 8 bases of the junction unmatched. The CDR3 is made up of 15 amino acids. The CDR3: CASSFLAGARNEQFF. CDR3 sequence (DNA): TGTGCCAGCAGTTTTTTGGCGGGAGCCCGCAATGAGCAGTTCTTC.

The CDR3 loop reads CASSQPGLPYNEQFF. The CDR3 DNA sequence: TGTGCCAGCAGCCAACCGGGACTACCCTACAATGAGCAGTTCTTC. The chain joins TRBV3-1 (or the pseudogene TRBV3-2) to TRBJ2-1; 7 bases agree with TRBD2. Trimming removed 2 bases from V and 2 bases from J; junction bases left unmatched: 3. The CDR3 extends over 15 amino acids. Looked up from germline, CDR1 is LGHDT and CDR2 is YNNKEL (reference sequence).

The genes are TRBV7-2 and TRBJ2-7; D is ambiguous. V was trimmed by 8 bases and J by 5 bases, leaving 13 bases between them. The CDR3 runs 12 residues. Germline V CDR1 and CDR2: SGHTA, FQGNSA. In DNA form, the CDR3 reads TGTGCCAGCGGGGTTATGGGCCACGAGCAGTACTTC. Translating it yields CASGVMGHEQYF.

The gene calls are TRBV2 and TRBJ2-1; 10 nucleotides line up with TRBD2. From germline, CDR1 is SNHLY and CDR2 FYNNEI. This CDR3 is built from 17 residues. The V gene end was trimmed by 2 bases and the J gene end by 10 bases; junction bases not matched to a gene: 14. CDR3 bases: TGTGCCAGCAGTGAAATATCGGAAAGCGGGAGGGCCAGGGAGCAGTTCTTC. Translating it yields CASSEISESGRAREQFF.

This chain uses TRBV5-1 with TRBJ1-4, with a tentative D call TRBD1 (6 bases). The CDR3 is 14 residues long. The germline CDR1 and CDR2 sequences are SGHRS and YFSETQ. Trimming shortened V by 7 bases and J by 3 bases, and 13 bases separated the two germline ends. The CDR3: CASGPGQPNEKLFF. The CDR3, as DNA: TGCGCCAGCGGGCCGGGACAACCTAATGAAAAACTGTTTTTT.

This clone was counted a single time. V usage is TRBV2 and J usage is TRBJ2-3; TRBD2 matches at 11 bases. The CDR3 consists of 15 residues. J was trimmed by 4 bases and V by 4 bases; bases with no gene match: 4. Germline V gene data show CDR1 as SNHLY and CDR2 as FYNNEI. The CDR3 region is CASSGRSGRADTQYF. DNA of the CDR3: TGTGCCAGCAGTGGACGTAGCGGGAGGGCAGATACGCAGTATTTT.